This paragraph reports one TCR beta chain. Its recognized antigen is unknown. No much larger clone exists at a distance of one base, and base qualities are not known. This sample's time point label indicates: cycle 4 day 1 (C4D1), after less than 7 weeks of nivolumab. All trial patients had relapsed after autologous stem cell transplantation, with cohorts A, B and C differing in prior brentuximab vedotin exposure. CD4+ T cells were purified from thawed PBMCs by magnetic negative selection with a Miltenyi CD4+ T cell isolation kit. The trial cohort included 55 to 65 patients with relapsed/refractory classical Hodgkin lymphoma, and each patient had a best overall response of complete response, partial response or progressive disease. Trial patients were treated with single-agent nivolumab in the multi-cohort phase II CheckMate 205 trial. An independent review committee assessed best overall response using the 2007 International Working Group response criteria. Trial PBMCs were collected just before the start of nivolumab (C1D1) and during therapy at cycle 2 day 1 and cycle 4 day 1. Peripheral blood was collected in 8 mL Vacutainer Cell Preparation Tubes, from which PBMCs were isolated by centrifugation and then cryopreserved. Purified CD4+ and CD8+ fractions were prepared only for cases with an additional available PBMC sample. Magnetically labelled cells were removed on LS columns in a quadroMACS separator, and the flow-through was collected as the purified fraction.

Genomic DNA was isolated using the Qiagen DNeasy kit from unsorted PBMCs as well as from negatively selected CD4+ and CD8+ fractions. TCR beta CDR3 regions were amplified by immunoSEQ multiplex PCR using primers annealing to V and J segments. A synthetic immune receptor repertoire was used to minimize amplification bias, and any residual bias was removed computationally once sequencing was done. The original pipeline was this. Repertoire diversity was quantified as the Shannon entropy index using custom Python scripts. The unsorted, CD4+ and CD8+ repertoires were each analyzed separately, with the exception of combined analyses, where CD4+ and CD8+ sequences were merged in silico. A clone was considered expanded if an increase in frequency of at least 2-fold after treatment relative to C1D1 was found, and a pseudocount of 0.5 was applied to clones undetected at baseline. Clones with 0 or 1 copy at C1D1 were classified as singleton clones, and clones with 2 or more copies were classified as non-singleton clones. Clones expanded in unsorted samples were labelled as CD4+, CD8+ or unknown by matching protein sequences in sorted samples from the same patient. Wilcoxon tests on paired samples were used to test diversity changes from C1D1 to C4D1. TCRdb provides this immuneACCESS table in a form limited to in-frame rearrangements. Some clones are lacking; in checked studies, under half of them reflect an unresolved V gene, and why the rest are absent is not known. V and J calls plus clone size are reproduced from that table; the DNA served to infer D and trimming. The sample data list fewer than 35,000 clones, and 80% to 95% of these were observed just once. In total, the top ten clones hold roughly 0.31% of the sample.

The data originate from a study of PD-1 blockade in classical Hodgkin lymphoma (dated by TCRdb to between 2020 and 2021). Study-wide context: Nivolumab dosing was 3 mg/kg intravenously every 2 weeks, continuing until either disease progression or unacceptable toxicity. The study used TCR beta sequencing and CyTOF to define a peripheral blood immune signature of response to PD-1 blockade in classical Hodgkin lymphoma. The full study reports these points: Baseline TCR diversity was reported to be lower in newly diagnosed patients than in healthy donors, and even lower in relapsed/refractory patients. CD4+ but not CD8+ TCR diversity rose significantly by C4D1 (p=0.0027 vs p=0.16), most apparent in complete responders (p=0.02). Baseline diversity similar to that of newly diagnosed patients was observed in trial patients achieving complete response, whereas significantly lower diversity was observed in partial responders and progressors. Patients starting nivolumab less than 1 year after ASCT had lower diversity and were excluded from later analyses to avoid confounding by immune reconstitution. The study was limited to a single clinical trial cohort, and causes of repertoire differences, possibly disease activity or prior therapy, remained undefined.

Taken from the germline V gene, the CDR1 and CDR2 loops are LGHNA and YNFKEQ. The junction shows trimming of 0 bases on V and 3 bases on J, and the gene matches do not reach 7 bases of it. The cysteine opens and the phenylalanine closes a CDR3 of 17 amino acids. CDR3 DNA is the only sequence kept; it has 51 bases, read in frame from the first base. The TCR was taken from a human donor with classical Hodgkin lymphoma. This sequence uses TRBV4-2 and TRBJ2-1, and TRBD2 matches 8 of the central bases. Source: CD4+ T cells from blood, taken before the fourth cycle of nivolumab. The nucleotides read TGTGCCAGCAGCCAAGATGGCAGCGGGAGTGGCTACAATGAGCAGTTCTTC. Protein translation: CASSQDGSGSGYNEQFF.